This T cell receptor beta chain was captured by sequencing in a study of blood T cell repertoires in COVID-19. Study at large: Specimens from acute and convalescent COVID-19 originated in the United States, Italy and Spain.

Original processing notes: Amplifying reference gene primers gave estimates of nucleated cell counts. The protocol was immunoSEQ multiplex PCR, while the TCRdb copy is restricted to in-frame clones and leaves out a portion. The DNA was the basis for D and trimming; V, J and clone size are from that table. The repertoire includes about 370,000 clones, 85% to 90% of them detected once, and less than 1.2% sits in the top ten. The length of the CDR3 is 17 residues. Trimming at V came to 2 bases and at J to 4 bases, leaving 10 bases not matched to a gene. CDR1 and CDR2 (germline): LGHNA, YSLEER. Individuals drawn from around 24 US areas were about 18 to 95 years old. Among Cohort 3 donors, those recovered had two negative PCRs, clearance, or symptom resolution.

The sequence came from a man aged 18 to 35 who had recovered from COVID-19. V is TRBV4-3 and J is TRBJ1-3; 8 bases match TRBD1. Source material: PBMCs or T cells enriched from blood (not recorded which). The CDR3 coding sequence is TGCGCCAGCAGCCAATACATTGGACAGGGACTCGGAAACACCATATATTTT. This codes for CASSQYIGQGLGNTIYF.